This T cell receptor beta chain was found in a study of vaccination effects on CD4 cells after COVID-19. Broader study findings: Few convalescent patients and no early post-infection timepoints were included in the study. Just 1 of 255 vaccine-induced clones in healthy recipients was cross-reactive.

The method was immunoSEQ multiplex PCR; TCRdb's version includes in-frame clones alone and lacks a portion of them. The repertoire holds around 11,000 clones, with less than 80% as singletons. Before any sequencing was done, the ViraFEST assay used viral peptide pools to expand antigen-specific CD4+ T cells. The culture ran for roughly ten days before CD4+ T cells were isolated. Recipients of the vaccine had no prior SARS-CoV-2 infection and negative nucleocapsid antibodies. About this clone itself: Its target is not known.

The CDR3 spans 14 residues. Trimming pared 4 bases from V and 4 bases from J, leaving 13 bases between. Germline CDR1 reads SGHDN; CDR2 reads FVKESK. Here the sequenced sample was CD4+ T cells from PBMCs cultured with HCoV-229E spike peptides, taken before COVID-19 vaccination. This chain joins TRBV14 and TRBJ1-2, with D perhaps TRBD1 (5 bases). The clonotype comes from a human donor who received a COVID-19 vaccine. CDR3 in amino acids: CASSPFQGTYGYTF. The CDR3 nucleotides read TGTGCCAGCAGCCCTTTCCAGGGTACCTATGGCTACACCTTC.